One T cell receptor beta chain is described in this entry. Antigen unknown. The CDR3 has 16 residues. The V end was cut by 0 bases, the J end by 2 bases, with 12 bases between. In germline, CDR1 is SNHLY, CDR2 FYNNEI. Via MiXCR, TCRdb re-called the reads, giving one row per CDR3 protein. The table includes about 530,000 distinct CDR3 sequences, roughly 29% detected once. The data belong to a study of T cell repertoires in cytomegalovirus infection. Study at large: Based on public TCR beta signatures, there were indications of CMV infection and of a matching HLA type. Study-wide results and caveats: Summed public TCR beta family frequency identified CMV carriers bearing the relevant HLA.

The chain uses TRBV2 and TRBJ2-3; D may be TRBD2 (5 bases). The specimen was PBMCs. The sequence was collected from a human donor in good health (CMV status not recorded). Some clones in this sample may be carry-over from other donors' samples. The CDR3 DNA follows: TGTGCCAGCAGTGAAGCCCCTAGCACAACCACAGATACGCAGTATTTT. Protein: CASSEAPSTTTDTQYF.